Shown below are 8 T cell receptor beta chains from a single sample sequenced in a study of blood T cell repertoires in COVID-19. Sequencing was performed with immunoSEQ multiplex PCR; in TCRdb, only in-frame clones are kept and a portion is missing. This table has a few hundred thousand clones, roughly 87% appearing once. Material for sequencing was PBMCs or T cells enriched from blood (not recorded which). These receptors came from a man aged 25-45 years in a cohort exposed to, infected with or recovered from COVID-19 (not recorded which).

The chain links TRBV9 to TRBJ2-1; 13 nucleotides match TRBD2. The V gene's germline CDR1 is SGDLS and CDR2 YYNGEE. There are 16 residues in the CDR3. V lost 4 bases, J lost 7 bases, and 8 bases stayed unmatched. The CDR3 DNA reads TGTGCCAGCAGCTTCCCACTAGCGGGAGGGCCAAATGAGCAGTTCTTC. Translation: CASSFPLAGGPNEQFF.

The chain is built from TRBV28 and TRBJ1-2, with D perhaps TRBD1 (5 bases). Between the trimmed V and J ends, which lost 6 bases and 2 bases, there was a span of 10 bases. The CDR3 sequence is 13 residues long. The germline CDR1 and CDR2 sequences are MDHEN and SYDVKM. CDR3 sequence reads: CASSPGGNYGYTF. CDR3 bases: TGTGCCAGCAGCCCCGGGGGAAACTATGGCTACACCTTC.

This chain connects TRBV20-1 to TRBJ2-7; no clear D gene. Germline V gene data show CDR1 as DFQATT and CDR2 as SNEGSKA (reference sequence). The V gene lost 3 bases and the J gene lost 7 bases, with 22 bases spanning the gap. CDR3 length: 15 amino acids. This chain's CDR3 is CSASPRVHRSLEQYF. The CDR3 nucleotides are TGCAGTGCTAGTCCCCGGGTTCACCGATCCCTGGAGCAGTACTTC.

This rearrangement joins TRBV6-2 or TRBV6-3 to TRBJ2-1, with 9 bases aligning to TRBD2. J gave up 8 bases and V 2 bases, and 16 bases lay outside the gene matches. CDR3 length equals 18 residues. Germline CDR1 is MNHEY and CDR2 is SVGEGT. CDR3 nucleotides: TGTGCCAGCAGTTACGCCCCCCCCGGGACTAGCAGGCTCTATGAGCAGTTCTTC. This encodes CASSYAPPGTSRLYEQFF.

This clone was detected many times. The CDR3 DNA reads TGTGCCAGCAGTATACCCGAGACCGGGACTAGCGGGATTCCCTACGAGCAGTACTTC. Amino acids: CASSIPETGTSGIPYEQYF. This rearrangement joins TRBV28 to TRBJ2-7; 13 nucleotides match TRBD2. This CDR3 has 19 amino acids. The ends lost 5 bases at V and 2 bases at J; junction bases unmatched: 15. In germline, CDR1 is MDHEN, CDR2 SYDVKM. Based on the CDR3 plus reference TRBV28 and TRBJ2-7, the full variable domain is DVKVTQSSRYLVKRTGEKVFLECVQDMDHENMFWYRQDPGLGLRLIYFSYDVKMKEKGDIPEGYSVSREKKERFSLILESASTNQTSMYLCASSIPETGTSGIPYEQYFGPGTRLTVT.

This chain joins TRBV5-1 and TRBJ1-1, with TRBD1 matching over 8 bases. CDR1 SGHRS and CDR2 YFSETQ come from the germline V gene. This CDR3 spans 12 amino acids. V lost 2 bases and J lost 11; bases outside the gene matches: 5. Written as DNA, the CDR3 is TGCGCCAGCAGCTTCGACAGGGGAGGGGCTTTCTTT. Residues: CASSFDRGGAFF. Full variable domain (missing parts from reference TRBV5-1 and TRBJ1-1): KAGVTQTPRYLIKTRGQQVTLSCSPISGHRSVSWYQQTPGQGLQFLFEYFSETQRNKGNFPGRFSGRQFSNSRSEMNVSTLELGDSALYLCASSFDRGGAFFGQGTRLTVV.

The V call is TRBV5-4, the J call TRBJ1-2; D remains unclear. The V end was cut by 4 bases, the J end by 3 bases, with 16 bases between. This CDR3 has 15 amino acids. Germline assignment: CDR1 SGHNT and CDR2 YYREEE (reference sequence). In nucleotides, the CDR3 is TGTGCCAGCAGCGTCATTGGAGGTTCCTACTATGGCTACACCTTC. Protein product: CASSVIGGSYYGYTF.

The chain has TRBV9 and TRBJ1-2, with 7 positions matching TRBD1. There are 14 residues in the CDR3. Trimming took 0 bases from V and 8 from J; bases not matched to a gene: 7. Germline V gene lookup returns CDR1 SGDLS and CDR2 YYNGEE. CDR3 loop: CASSVGAGQAGYTF. The CDR3 nucleotides read TGTGCCAGCAGCGTAGGGGCCGGACAGGCCGGCTACACCTTC.